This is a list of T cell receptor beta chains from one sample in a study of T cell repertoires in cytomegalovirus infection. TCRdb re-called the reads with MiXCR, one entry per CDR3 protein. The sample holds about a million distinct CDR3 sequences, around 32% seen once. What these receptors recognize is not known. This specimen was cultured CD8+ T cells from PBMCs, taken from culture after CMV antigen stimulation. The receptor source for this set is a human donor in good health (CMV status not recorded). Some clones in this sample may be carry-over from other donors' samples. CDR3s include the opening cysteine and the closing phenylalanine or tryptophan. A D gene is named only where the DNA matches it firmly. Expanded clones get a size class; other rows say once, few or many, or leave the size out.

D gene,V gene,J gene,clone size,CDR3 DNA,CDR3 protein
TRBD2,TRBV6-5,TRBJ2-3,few,TGTGCCAGCACCTTTAGCGGGGGGTCCGAAGATACGCAGTATTTT,CASTFSGGSEDTQYF
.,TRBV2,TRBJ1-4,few,TGTGCCAGCGGTCCGCCAACTAATGAAAAACTGTTTTTT,CASGPPTNEKLFF
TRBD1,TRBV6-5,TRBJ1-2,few,TGTGCCAGCAGTACCAGGACAGGGGCCAATGGCTACACCTTC,CASSTRTGANGYTF
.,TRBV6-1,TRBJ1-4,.,TGTGCCAGCACTCCCGACAGGAGCCTTAATGAAAAACTGTTTTTT,CASTPDRSLNEKLFF
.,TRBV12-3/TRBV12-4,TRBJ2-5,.,TGTGCCAGCATCAGAATAGGGGGGGAGACCCAGTACTTC,CASIRIGGETQYF
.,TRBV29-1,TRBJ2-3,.,TGCAGCGTTGAAGATAGGTTTTTGTCCGATACGCAGTATTTT,CSVEDRFLSDTQYF
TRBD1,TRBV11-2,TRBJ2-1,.,TGTGCCAGCAGCTCTACAGGGGGTAGGTATGCTGAGCAGTTCTTC,CASSSTGGRYAEQFF
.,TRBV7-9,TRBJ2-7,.,TGTGCCAGCAGCAAATCGGACGAGCAGTACTTC,CASSKSDEQYF
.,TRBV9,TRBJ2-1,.,TGTGCCAGCAGCCACCCCCGGGTCGGGGGTCCCAATGAGCAGTTCTTC,CASSHPRVGGPNEQFF
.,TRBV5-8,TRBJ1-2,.,TGTGCCAGCATTGGGGGGGGCGACTATGGCTACACCTTC,CASIGGGDYGYTF
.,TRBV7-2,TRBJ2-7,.,TGTGCCAGCAGCTTAGTAGGGTGGGAGCAGTACTTC,CASSLVGWEQYF
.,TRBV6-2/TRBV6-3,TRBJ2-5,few,TGTGCCAGCACCGGTATTCCATCTGGAGAGACCCAGTACTTC,CASTGIPSGETQYF
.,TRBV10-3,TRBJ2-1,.,TGTGCCATCAGTGAGTCTCGAACTATATACAATGAGCAGTTCTTC,CAISESRTIYNEQFF
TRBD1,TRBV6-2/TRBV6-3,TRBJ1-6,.,TGTGCCAGCAGGGGTGGGACAGGGTACTCACCCCTCCACTTT,CASRGGTGYSPLHF
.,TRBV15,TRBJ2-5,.,TGTGCCACCAGCCAGTCCCAAGAGACCCAGTACTTC,CATSQSQETQYF
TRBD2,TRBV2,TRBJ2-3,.,TGTGCCAGCAGTTTTTGGACTAGCGGGGAGAAAGATACGCAGTATTTT,CASSFWTSGEKDTQYF
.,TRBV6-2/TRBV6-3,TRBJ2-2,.,TGTGCCAGCAGTTACCCATATCGTGGCGACACCGGGGAGCTGTTTTTT,CASSYPYRGDTGELFF
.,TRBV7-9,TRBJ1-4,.,TGTGCCAGCAGCTTCCAACAGGGCGGGAATGAAAAACTGTTTTTT,CASSFQQGGNEKLFF
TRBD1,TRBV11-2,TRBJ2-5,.,TGTGCCAGCAGCCGACAGGGATGGGAGACCCAGTACTTC,CASSRQGWETQYF
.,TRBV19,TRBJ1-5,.,TGTGCCAGTAGTTGGGTGGCAGGCTCAATTAATCAGCCCCAGCATTTT,CASSWVAGSINQPQHF
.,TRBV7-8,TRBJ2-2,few,TGTGCCAGCAGCTTACGGGGGTTTGCGAACACCGGGGAGCTGTTTTTT,CASSLRGFANTGELFF
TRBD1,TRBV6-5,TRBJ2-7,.,TGTGCCAGCAGGACGTACTTGGGGACAGGGGTTCCCTACGAGCAGTACTTC,CASRTYLGTGVPYEQYF
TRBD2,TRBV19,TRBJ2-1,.,TGTGCCAGTAGTACCTCCCTAGCGGGGGGCTTGAACAATGAGCAGTTCTTC,CASSTSLAGGLNNEQFF
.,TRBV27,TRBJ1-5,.,TGTGCCAGCAGTCTCACCCGACCCCCTAATAGCAATCAGCCCCAGCATTTT,CASSLTRPPNSNQPQHF
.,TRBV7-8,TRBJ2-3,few,TGTGCCAGCAGCTCCCCTGAGTCTACTAGCACAGATACGCAGTATTTT,CASSSPESTSTDTQYF
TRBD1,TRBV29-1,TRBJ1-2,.,TGCAGCGTTGACTCGGACAGGGTAACTGCTAACTATGGCTACACCTTC,CSVDSDRVTANYGYTF
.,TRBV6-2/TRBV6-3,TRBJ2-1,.,TGTGCCAGCAGTTACCTGGTAGCGTGGAATGAGCAGTTCTTC,CASSYLVAWNEQFF
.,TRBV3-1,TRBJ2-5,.,TGTGCCAGCAGCCAAGATTTCGGGGAGACCCAGTACTTC,CASSQDFGETQYF
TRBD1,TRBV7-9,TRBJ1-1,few,TGTGCCAGCAGCCCCTATGACAGGGGAAGTGAAGCTTTCTTT,CASSPYDRGSEAFF
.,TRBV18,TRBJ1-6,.,TGTGCCAGCTCCCCACGGGCCGGACCCCTCCACTTT,CASSPRAGPLHF
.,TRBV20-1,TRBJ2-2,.,TGCAGTGCTAGAGATTGGAACGGATCGAGCACCGGGGAGCTGTTTTTT,CSARDWNGSSTGELFF
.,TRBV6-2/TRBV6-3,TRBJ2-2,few,TGTGCCAGCAGTCTCCTCTGGGCGGGCGGGGAGCTGTTTTTT,CASSLLWAGGELFF
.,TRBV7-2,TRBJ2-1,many,TGTGCCAGCAGCTTGGAAGGTGAGCAGTTCTTC,CASSLEGEQFF
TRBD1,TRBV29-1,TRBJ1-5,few,TGCAGCGTCGTGACAGGGTCGAGCAATCAGCCCCAGCATTTT,CSVVTGSSNQPQHF
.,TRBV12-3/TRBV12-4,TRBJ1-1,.,TGTGCCAGCAGTGGACTGGTGAACACTGAAGCTTTCTTT,CASSGLVNTEAFF
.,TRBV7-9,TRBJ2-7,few,TGTGCCAGCAGCCCGCCTAATATCGACGAGCAGTACTTC,CASSPPNIDEQYF
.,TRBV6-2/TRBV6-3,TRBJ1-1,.,TGTGCCAGCTTCTCCTCCCTCCGGATGAACACTGAAGCTTTCTTT,CASFSSLRMNTEAFF
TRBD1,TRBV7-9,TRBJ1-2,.,TGTGCCAGCAGCTTAGCACAGGGGATCTATGGCTACACCTTC,CASSLAQGIYGYTF
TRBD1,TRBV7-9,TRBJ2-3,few,TGTGCCAGCAGCGAGACAGGGTATTACACAGATACGCAGTATTTT,CASSETGYYTDTQYF
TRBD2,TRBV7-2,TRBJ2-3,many,TGTGCCAGCAGCTTAGCGCTCATTATCGGGGGGGCCGGGAGCACAGATACGCAGTATTTT,CASSLALIIGGAGSTDTQYF
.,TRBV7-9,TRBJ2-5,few,TGTGCCAGCAGCCGAAGGGAAATGTATTTGCAAGAGACCCAGTACTTC,CASSRREMYLQETQYF
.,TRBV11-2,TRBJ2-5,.,TGTGCCAGCAAGTCGGGAGAGTCCCAAGAGACCCAGTACTTC,CASKSGESQETQYF
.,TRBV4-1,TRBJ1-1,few,TGCGCCAGCAGCTACCGTTGGGCTACTGAAGCTTTCTTT,CASSYRWATEAFF
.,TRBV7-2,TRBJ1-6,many,TGTGCCAGCAGCGGCCTACGGTCCTATAATTCACCCCTCCACTTT,CASSGLRSYNSPLHF
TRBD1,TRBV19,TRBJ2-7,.,TGTGCCAGTAGTACCGGACAGGGGGCGCTTTACGAGCAGTACTTC,CASSTGQGALYEQYF
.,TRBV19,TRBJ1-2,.,TGTGCCAGTACTCAGAGGGGGAGCTATGGCTACACCTTC,CASTQRGSYGYTF
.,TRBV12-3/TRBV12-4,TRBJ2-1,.,TGTGCCAGCAGGCAAATGGGGAACCCCAATGAGCAGTTCTTC,CASRQMGNPNEQFF
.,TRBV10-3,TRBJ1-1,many,TGTGCCATCAGCCTAGACAGTACCAACACTGAAGCTTTCTTT,CAISLDSTNTEAFF
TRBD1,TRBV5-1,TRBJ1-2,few,TGCGCCAGCAGCTTGCCCCTACAGGGGGAGGCCTATGGCTACACCTTC,CASSLPLQGEAYGYTF
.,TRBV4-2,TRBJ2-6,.,TGTGCCAGCAGCCAAGAATTGGGCTCTGGGGCCAACGTCCTGACTTTC,CASSQELGSGANVLTF
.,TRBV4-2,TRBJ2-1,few,TGTGCCAGCAGCCAAGAGGGGTCAGAAACATGGCAGTTCTTC,CASSQEGSETWQFF
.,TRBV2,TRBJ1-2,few,TGTGCCAGCACAGGGCTTGGCTACACCTTC,CASTGLGYTF
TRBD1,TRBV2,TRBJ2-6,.,TGTGCCAGCACGATTCCGATGGGACAGGGGTTGGCTTTGGGGGCCAACGTCCTGACTTTC,CASTIPMGQGLALGANVLTF
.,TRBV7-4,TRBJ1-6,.,TGTGCCAGCAGCTTTTTCCCGGGAATCAATAATTCACCCCTCCACTTT,CASSFFPGINNSPLHF
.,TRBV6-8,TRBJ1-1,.,TGTGCCACCATGAACCCCGTGATCACTGAAGCTTTCTTT,CATMNPVITEAFF